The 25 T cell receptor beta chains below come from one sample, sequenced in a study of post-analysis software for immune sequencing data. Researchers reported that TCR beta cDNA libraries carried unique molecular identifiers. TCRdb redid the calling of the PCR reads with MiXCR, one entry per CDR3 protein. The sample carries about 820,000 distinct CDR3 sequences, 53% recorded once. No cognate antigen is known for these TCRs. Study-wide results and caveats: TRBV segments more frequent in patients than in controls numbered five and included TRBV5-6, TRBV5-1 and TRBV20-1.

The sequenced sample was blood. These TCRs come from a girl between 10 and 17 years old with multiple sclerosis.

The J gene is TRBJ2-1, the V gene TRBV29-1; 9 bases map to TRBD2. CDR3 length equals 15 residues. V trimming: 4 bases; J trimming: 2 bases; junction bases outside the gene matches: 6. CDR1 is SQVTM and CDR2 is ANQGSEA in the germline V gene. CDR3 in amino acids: CSVGRTSDTYNEQFF. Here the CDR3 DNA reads TGCAGCGTTGGGCGGACTAGCGACACCTACAATGAGCAGTTCTTC.

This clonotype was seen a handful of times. For the CDR3, the DNA is TGTGCCACCGAAAACTCTGGGGCCAACGTCCTGACTTTC. Its protein is CATENSGANVLTF. V usage is TRBV3-1 and J usage is TRBJ2-6; no clear D. V was pared by 10 bases and J by 0 bases, with 7 bases between. This CDR3 has 13 residues. CDR1 is LGHDT and CDR2 is YNNKEL in the germline V gene (reference sequence).

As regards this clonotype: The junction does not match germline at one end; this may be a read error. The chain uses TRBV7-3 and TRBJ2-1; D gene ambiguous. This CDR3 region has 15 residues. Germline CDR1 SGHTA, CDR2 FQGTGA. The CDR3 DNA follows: TGTGCCAGCGGCTTAACCGGGCGACCCAACAATGAGCAGTTCTTC. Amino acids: CASGLTGRPNNEQFF.

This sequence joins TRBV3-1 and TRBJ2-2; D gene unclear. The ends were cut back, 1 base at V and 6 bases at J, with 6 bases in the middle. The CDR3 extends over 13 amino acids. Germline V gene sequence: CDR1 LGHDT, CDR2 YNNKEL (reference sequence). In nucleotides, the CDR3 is TGTGCCAGCAGCCAAGGGTGGGCCGGGGAGCTGTTTTTT. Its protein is CASSQGWAGELFF.

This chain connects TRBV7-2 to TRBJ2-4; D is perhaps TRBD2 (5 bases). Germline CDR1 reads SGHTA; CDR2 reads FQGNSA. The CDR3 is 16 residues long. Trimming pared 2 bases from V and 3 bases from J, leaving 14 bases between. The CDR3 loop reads CASSLTETRGKNIQYF. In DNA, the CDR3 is TGTGCCAGCAGCTTAACGGAAACTAGAGGCAAAAACATTCAGTACTTC.

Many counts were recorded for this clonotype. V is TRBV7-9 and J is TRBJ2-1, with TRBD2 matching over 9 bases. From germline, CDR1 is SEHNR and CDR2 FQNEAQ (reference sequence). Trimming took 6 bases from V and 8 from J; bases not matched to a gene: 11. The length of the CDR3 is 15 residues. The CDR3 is CASSPHSGSSDEQFF. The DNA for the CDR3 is TGTGCCAGCAGTCCACATAGCGGGAGTAGTGATGAGCAGTTCTTC.

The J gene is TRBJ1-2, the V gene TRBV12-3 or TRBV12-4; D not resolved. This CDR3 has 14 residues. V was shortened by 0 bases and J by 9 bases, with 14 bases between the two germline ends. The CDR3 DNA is TGTGCCAGCAGTTTAGCAACGGGCGCCAGGAGCTACACCTTC. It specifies CASSLATGARSYTF.

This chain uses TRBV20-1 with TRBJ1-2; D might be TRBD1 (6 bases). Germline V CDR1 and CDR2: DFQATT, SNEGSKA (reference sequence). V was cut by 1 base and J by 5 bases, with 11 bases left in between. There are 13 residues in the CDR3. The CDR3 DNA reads TGCAGTGCTAGAGGAGGGGGGGCATATGGCTACACCTTC. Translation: CSARGGGAYGYTF.

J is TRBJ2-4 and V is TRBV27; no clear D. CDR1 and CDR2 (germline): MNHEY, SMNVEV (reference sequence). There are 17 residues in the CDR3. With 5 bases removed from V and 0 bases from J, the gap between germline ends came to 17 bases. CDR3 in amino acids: CASSPGLGPVAKNIQYF. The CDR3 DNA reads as TGTGCCAGCAGTCCCGGATTGGGTCCAGTAGCCAAAAACATTCAGTACTTC.

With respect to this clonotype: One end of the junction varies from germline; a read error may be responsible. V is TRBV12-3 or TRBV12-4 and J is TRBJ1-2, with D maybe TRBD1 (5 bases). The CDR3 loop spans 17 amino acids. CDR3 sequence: CARSFHSTGGESHGYTF. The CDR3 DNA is TGTGCCAGAAGTTTTCATTCTACGGGGGGGGAGAGCCATGGCTACACCTTC.

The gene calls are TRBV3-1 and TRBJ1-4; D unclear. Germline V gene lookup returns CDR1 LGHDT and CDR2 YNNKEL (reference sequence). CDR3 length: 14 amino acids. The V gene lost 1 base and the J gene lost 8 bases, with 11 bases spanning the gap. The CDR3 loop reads CASSQGGPGEKLFF. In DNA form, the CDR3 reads TGTGCCAGCAGCCAAGGAGGGCCCGGCGAAAAACTGTTTTTT.

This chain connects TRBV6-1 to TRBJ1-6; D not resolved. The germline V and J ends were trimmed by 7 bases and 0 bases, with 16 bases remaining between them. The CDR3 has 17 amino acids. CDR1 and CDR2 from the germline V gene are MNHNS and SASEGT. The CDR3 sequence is CASNPGELSSYNSPLHF. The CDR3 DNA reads TGTGCCAGCAACCCCGGGGAGCTGAGCTCCTATAATTCACCCCTCCACTTT.

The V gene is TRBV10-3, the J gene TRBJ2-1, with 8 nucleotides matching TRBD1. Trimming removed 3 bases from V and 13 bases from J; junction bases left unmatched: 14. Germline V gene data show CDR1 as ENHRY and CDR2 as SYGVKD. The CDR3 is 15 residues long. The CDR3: CAISEGQGAAETQFF. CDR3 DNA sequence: TGTGCCATCAGTGAAGGGCAGGGGGCCGCAGAGACCCAGTTCTTC.

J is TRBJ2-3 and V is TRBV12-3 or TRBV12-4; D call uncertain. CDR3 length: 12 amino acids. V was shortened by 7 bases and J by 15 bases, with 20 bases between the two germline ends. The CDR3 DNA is TGTGCCAGCACCTTGGGCGCAGATGTGCAATATTTT. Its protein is CASTLGADVQYF.

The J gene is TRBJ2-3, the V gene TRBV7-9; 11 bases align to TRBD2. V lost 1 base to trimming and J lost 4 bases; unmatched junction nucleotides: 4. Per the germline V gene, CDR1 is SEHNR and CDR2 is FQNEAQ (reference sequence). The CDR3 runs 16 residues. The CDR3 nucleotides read TGTGCCAGCAGCTTAGGTACTAGCGGGAGTTCAGATACGCAGTATTTT. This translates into CASSLGTSGSSDTQYF.

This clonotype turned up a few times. The CDR3 here is CSARIAGVSYEQYF. The CDR3 DNA sequence: TGCAGTGCTAGGATAGCGGGGGTCTCCTACGAGCAGTACTTC. This chain joins TRBV20-1 and TRBJ2-7; 9 bases match TRBD2. V gave up 3 bases and J gave up 0 bases; unmatched junction bases: 3. CDR1 and CDR2 from the germline V gene are DFQATT and SNEGSKA (reference sequence). The CDR3 has 14 amino acids.

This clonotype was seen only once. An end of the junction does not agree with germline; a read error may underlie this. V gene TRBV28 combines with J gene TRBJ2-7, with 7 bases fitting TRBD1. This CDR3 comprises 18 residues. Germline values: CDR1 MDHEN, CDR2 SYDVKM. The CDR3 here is CASSIRFVLRDSSYEQYF. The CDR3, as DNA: TGTGCCAGCAGTATTCGATTTGTCCTCCGGGACAGCTCCTATGAGCAGTACTTC.

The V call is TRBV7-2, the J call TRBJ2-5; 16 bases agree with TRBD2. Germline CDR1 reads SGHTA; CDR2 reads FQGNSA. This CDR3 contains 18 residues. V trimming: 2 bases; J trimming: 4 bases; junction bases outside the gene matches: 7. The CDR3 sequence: CASSLTGTSGRVGETQYF. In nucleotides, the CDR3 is TGTGCCAGCAGCTTAACGGGGACTAGCGGGAGGGTAGGAGAGACCCAGTACTTC.

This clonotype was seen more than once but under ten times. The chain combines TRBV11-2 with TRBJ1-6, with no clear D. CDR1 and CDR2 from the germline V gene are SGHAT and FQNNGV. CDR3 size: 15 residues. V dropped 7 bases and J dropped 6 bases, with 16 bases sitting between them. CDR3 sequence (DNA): TGTGCCAGCACCCCGAGAGTAGGGTCTAATTCACCCCTCCACTTT. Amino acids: CASTPRVGSNSPLHF.

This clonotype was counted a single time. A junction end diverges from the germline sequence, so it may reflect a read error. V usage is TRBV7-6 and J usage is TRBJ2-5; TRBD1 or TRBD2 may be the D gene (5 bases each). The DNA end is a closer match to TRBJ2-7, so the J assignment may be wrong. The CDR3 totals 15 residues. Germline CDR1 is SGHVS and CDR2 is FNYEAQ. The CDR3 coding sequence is TGTACCAGCAGCTTTACCGGGACGAACTCCTACGAGCAGTACTTC. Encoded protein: CTSSFTGTNSYEQYF.

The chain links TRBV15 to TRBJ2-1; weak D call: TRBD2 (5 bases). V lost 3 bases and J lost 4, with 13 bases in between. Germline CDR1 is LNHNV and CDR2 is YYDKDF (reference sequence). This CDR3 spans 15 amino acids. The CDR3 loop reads CATSRDRGRYNEQFF. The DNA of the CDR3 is TGTGCCACCAGCAGGGACCGCGGGCGGTACAATGAGCAGTTCTTC.

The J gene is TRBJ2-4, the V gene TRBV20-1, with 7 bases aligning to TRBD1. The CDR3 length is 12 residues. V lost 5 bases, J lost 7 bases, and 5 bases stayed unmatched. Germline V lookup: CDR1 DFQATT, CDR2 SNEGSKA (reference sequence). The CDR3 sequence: CSAYRDSNIQYF. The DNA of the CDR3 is TGCAGTGCTTATCGGGACAGTAACATTCAGTACTTC.

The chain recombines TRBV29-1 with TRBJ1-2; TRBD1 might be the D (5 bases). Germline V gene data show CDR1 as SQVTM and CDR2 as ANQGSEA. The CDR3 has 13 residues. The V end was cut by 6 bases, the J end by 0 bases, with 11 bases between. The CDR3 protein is CSVVRATNYGYTF. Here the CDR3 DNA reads TGCAGCGTGGTCAGGGCTACTAACTATGGCTACACCTTC.

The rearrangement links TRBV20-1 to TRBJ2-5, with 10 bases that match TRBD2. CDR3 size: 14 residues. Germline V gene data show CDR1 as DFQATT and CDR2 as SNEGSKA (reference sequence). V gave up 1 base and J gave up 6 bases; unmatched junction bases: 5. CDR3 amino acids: CSARGRLAGKTQYF. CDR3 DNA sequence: TGCAGTGCTAGAGGTAGACTAGCGGGCAAGACCCAGTACTTC.

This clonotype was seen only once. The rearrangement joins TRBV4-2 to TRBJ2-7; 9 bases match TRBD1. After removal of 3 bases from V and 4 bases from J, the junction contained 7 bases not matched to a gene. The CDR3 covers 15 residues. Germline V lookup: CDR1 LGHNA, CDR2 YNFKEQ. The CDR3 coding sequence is TGTGCCAGCAGCCATCCGACAGGGGGTCCGTACGAGCAGTACTTC. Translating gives CASSHPTGGPYEQYF.